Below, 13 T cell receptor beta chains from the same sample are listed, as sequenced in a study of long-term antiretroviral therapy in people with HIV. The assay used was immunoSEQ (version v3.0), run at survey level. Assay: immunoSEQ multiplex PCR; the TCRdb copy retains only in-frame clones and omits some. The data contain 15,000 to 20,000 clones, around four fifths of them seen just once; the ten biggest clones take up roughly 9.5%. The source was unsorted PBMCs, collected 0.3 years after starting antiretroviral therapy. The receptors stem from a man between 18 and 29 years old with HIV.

The chain's CDR3 is CASSPGASEQFF. In nucleotides, the CDR3 is TGTGCCAGCTCACCAGGTGCCAGTGAGCAGTTCTTC. The chain has TRBV18 and TRBJ2-1; D gene unclear. V shed 2 bases and J shed 9 bases, with 8 bases lying between them. In germline, CDR1 is KGHSH, CDR2 LQKENI. The CDR3 sequence is 12 residues long.

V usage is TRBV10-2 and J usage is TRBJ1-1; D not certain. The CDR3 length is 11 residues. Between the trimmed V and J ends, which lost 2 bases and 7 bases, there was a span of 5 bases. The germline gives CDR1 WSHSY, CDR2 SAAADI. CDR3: CASSEDIEAFF. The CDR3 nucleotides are TGCGCCAGCAGTGAGGATATTGAAGCTTTCTTT.

This CDR3 reads CASSLMGQGSGELFF. CDR3 DNA sequence: TGTGCCAGCAGCTTAATGGGACAGGGGTCCGGGGAGCTGTTTTTT. The V and J genes are TRBV7-3 and TRBJ2-2; 10 bases line up with TRBD1. Per germline, CDR1 SGHTA and CDR2 FQGTGA. Trimming took 1 base from V and 6 from J; bases not matched to a gene: 2. The CDR3 length is 15 residues.

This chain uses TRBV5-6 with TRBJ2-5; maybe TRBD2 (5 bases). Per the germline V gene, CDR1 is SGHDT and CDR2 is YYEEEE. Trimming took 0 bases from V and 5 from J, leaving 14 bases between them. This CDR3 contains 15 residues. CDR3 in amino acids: CASSLGAGVTETQYF. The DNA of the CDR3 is TGTGCCAGCAGCTTGGGCGCCGGGGTCACGGAGACCCAGTACTTC.

The CDR3 is CASSLGQLGWTDTQYF. DNA of the CDR3: TGCGCCAGCAGCTTGGGACAGCTCGGGTGGACAGATACGCAGTATTTT. The chain is built from TRBV5-1 and TRBJ2-3; weak D call: TRBD1 (5 bases). V lost 0 bases, J lost 3 bases, and 14 bases lay in between. Germline CDR1 and CDR2: SGHRS and YFSETQ. The CDR3 covers 16 residues.

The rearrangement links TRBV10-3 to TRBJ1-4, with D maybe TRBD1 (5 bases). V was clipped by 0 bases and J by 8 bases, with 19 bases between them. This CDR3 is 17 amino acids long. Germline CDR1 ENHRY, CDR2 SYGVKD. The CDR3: CAISESRMGGDEEKLFF. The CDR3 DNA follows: TGTGCCATCAGTGAGTCGAGGATGGGAGGGGACGAAGAAAAACTGTTTTTT.

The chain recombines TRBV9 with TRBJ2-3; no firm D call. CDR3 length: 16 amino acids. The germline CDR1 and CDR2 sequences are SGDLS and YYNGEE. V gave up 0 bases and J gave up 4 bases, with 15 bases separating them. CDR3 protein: CASSVGSLSTADTQYF. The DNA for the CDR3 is TGTGCCAGCAGCGTAGGGTCCCTTTCTACTGCAGATACGCAGTATTTT.

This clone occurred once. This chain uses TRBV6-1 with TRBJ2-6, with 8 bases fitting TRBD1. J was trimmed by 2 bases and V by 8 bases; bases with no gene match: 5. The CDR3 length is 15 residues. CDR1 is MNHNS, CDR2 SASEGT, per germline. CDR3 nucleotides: TGTGCCAGCTTGACGGGACAGGCTGGGGCCAACGTCCTGACTTTC. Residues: CASLTGQAGANVLTF.

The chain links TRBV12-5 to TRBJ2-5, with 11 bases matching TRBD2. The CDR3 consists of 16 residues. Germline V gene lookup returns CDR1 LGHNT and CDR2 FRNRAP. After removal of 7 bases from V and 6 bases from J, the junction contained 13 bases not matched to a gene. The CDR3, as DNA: TGTGCTAGTGCCATCCTCGCTAGCGGGGGGCCCAAGACCCAGTACTTC. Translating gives CASAILASGGPKTQYF.

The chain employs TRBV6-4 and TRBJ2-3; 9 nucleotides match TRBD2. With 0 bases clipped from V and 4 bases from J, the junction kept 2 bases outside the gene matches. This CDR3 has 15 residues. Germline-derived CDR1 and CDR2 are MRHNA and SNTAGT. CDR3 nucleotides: TGTGCCAGCAGTGACTCGAGCGGGGGGTCAGATACGCAGTATTTT. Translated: CASSDSSGGSDTQYF.

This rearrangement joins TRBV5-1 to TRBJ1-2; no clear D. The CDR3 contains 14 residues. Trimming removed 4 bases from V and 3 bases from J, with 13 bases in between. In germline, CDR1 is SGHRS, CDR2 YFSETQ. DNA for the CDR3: TGCGCCAGCAGCCAAGGACCGGCGGACTATGGCTACACCTTC. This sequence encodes CASSQGPADYGYTF.

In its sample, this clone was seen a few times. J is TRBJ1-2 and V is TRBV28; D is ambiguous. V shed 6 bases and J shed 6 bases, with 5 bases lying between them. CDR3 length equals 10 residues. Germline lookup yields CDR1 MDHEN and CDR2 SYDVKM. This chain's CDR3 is CASSSDGYTF. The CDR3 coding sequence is TGTGCCAGCAGCTCAGATGGCTACACCTTC.

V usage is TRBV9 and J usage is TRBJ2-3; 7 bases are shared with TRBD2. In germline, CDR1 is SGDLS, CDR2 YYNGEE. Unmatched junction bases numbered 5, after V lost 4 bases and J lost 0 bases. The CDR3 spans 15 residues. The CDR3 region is CASSRGDTSTDTQYF. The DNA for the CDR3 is TGTGCCAGCAGCCGGGGGGATACTAGCACAGATACGCAGTATTTT.